A single T cell receptor beta chain is shown here with its context. This clonotype was recorded a few times. Its antigen target is currently unknown. No much larger clonotype is one base removed from it; base qualities were not supplied. These data belong to a study of blood T cells in healthy people across ages (dated by TCRdb to the mid-2010s). With regard to the full study: In model experiments, roughly one uniquely barcoded TCR beta cDNA molecule per two T cells was captured by template switching. To avoid experimental bias, donors of different ages were spread randomly across the sequencing lanes. Using deep sequencing normalized with unique cDNA molecular identifiers, the study measured how TCR beta repertoire diversity changes with age. The study analyzed two additional independent replicas of 1 million unique cDNA reads from the same blood draw for two donors, one aged 18 to 30 and one aged 80 or older. The donors were divided into four age groups: young (average 16 years), middle-aged (approximately 39), aged (roughly 66) and long-lived (about 90).

Libraries were made using 5' RACE. TCRdb shows the sequencer as Illumina HiSeq 2500. The second PCR ran for roughly 7 to 11 cycles and used a J-beta primer mix along with a sample-barcoded 5' primer. A template-switch 5' adaptor carrying 12 random nucleotides introduced a unique molecular identifier onto each TCR beta cDNA molecule. Each sample yielded at least 2.5 million CDR3-containing paired-end reads. The Mint cDNA synthesis kit, primed by a TRBC-specific oligonucleotide, was used to synthesize first-strand cDNA from all RNA. Following uracil-DNA glycosylase treatment, all cDNA underwent a first 18-cycle PCR with the universal primers M1SS and BC2_uni_R. In the paper's pipeline: Normalization of each sample was performed by random selection of 1 million high-quality reads, each carrying a distinct molecular identifier. Instead of being binned into consensus sequences, reads that shared molecular identifiers were thrown out. CDR3 identification, clonotype clustering and error correction used MiTCR with a Q25 quality threshold and the strictest error-elimination algorithm. Lower-bound total TCR beta diversity was estimated with a nonparametric unseen species model using Euler transformation. TCRdb ran its own pipeline on the public reads, namely fastp trimming at Q25 and MiXCR clone calling, and kept in-frame beta chains. Merged by CDR3 protein, the rows form single entries marked with the most common genes and DNA. TCRdb's processing, not the authors', yielded these V and J calls. In all, the sample holds 650,000 to 1,000,000 distinct CDR3 sequences, and roughly 40% of those were seen once. Of the sample, around 13% is held by the ten largest clones.

Its CDR3 holds 15 amino acids, cysteine through phenylalanine. The read is trimmed to its CDR3 DNA, 45 bases read in frame from base 1. Trimming removed 5 bases from V and 5 bases from J; the gene matches leave 8 bases unexplained. CDR1 SNHLY and CDR2 FYNNEI are derived from the germline V gene. General findings and caveats noted by the study authors: Compared with the aged group, more naive CD4+ T cells, fewer expanded clones and increased TCR diversity were shown by the long-lived group, suggesting age selection. Donor CMV infection status was unknown, potentially confounding age-related changes in expanded clonotypes. Bulk unsorted PBMC profiling prevented conclusive comparison of naive and antigen-experienced compartments. As age increased, observed TCR beta diversity per million T cells dropped in a roughly linear way, and a significant reduction was already evident by age around 41. A strong correlation was found between observed TCR beta diversity and the percentage of naive T cells measured by flow cytometry. Estimates of total diversity based on one million sequenced T cells were considered lower bounds and underestimates.

The 40 or so donors, aged roughly 6 to 95 years, were systemically healthy Caucasian individuals from Russia. Each donor gave about 9.2 milliliters of peripheral blood, drawn into EDTA-treated Vacutainer tubes. PBMCs were isolated by Ficoll-Paque density-gradient centrifugation, with at least 6.5 million obtained per sample. Total RNA, at least 6 micrograms per sample, was extracted from PBMCs with Trizol reagent. Naive CD45RAhigh/CD27high T cell percentages were measured by flow cytometry on a PBMC aliquot from every donor. This receptor was obtained from a man younger than 30 in good health. Sample: blood. This sequence uses TRBV2 and TRBJ2-5, and TRBD1 matches 10 of the central bases. CDR3 protein: CASSLFQDRGETQYF. The DNA sequence is as follows: TGTGCCAGCAGTCTCTTCCAGGACAGGGGGGAGACCCAGTACTTC.